This TCR beta chain was documented in a study of shared clonotypes between healthy human individuals. Study-wide results and limits: When compared with the clonotypes that were shared by all four sorted-subset donors, the non-shared clonotypes turned out to have lower generation probabilities.

Sequencing used immunoSEQ multiplex PCR; TCRdb keeps in-frame clones, though not all of them. The sample contains roughly 2.5 million clones, just over 90% of which appear only once. About this clone itself: Its antigen remains unknown.

The TCR originated in a young man in good health. Sequencing was carried out using naive CD4+ T cells sorted from blood. As to subset: CD45RA+ positively selected.

This CDR3 is CASMGDSYEQYF. DNA for the CDR3: TGTGCCAGTATGGGAGATAGCTACGAGCAGTACTTC. V and J are TRBV19 and TRBJ2-7, with TRBD2 as a possible D gene (5 bases). Trimming pared 7 bases from V and 3 bases from J, leaving 10 bases between. The CDR3 is made up of 12 amino acids. Germline lookup yields CDR1 LNHDA and CDR2 SQIVND (reference sequence). The whole variable domain, filled in from reference TRBV19 and TRBJ2-7, reads DGGITQSPKYLFRKEGQNVTLSCEQNLNHDAMYWYRQDPGQGLRLIYYSQIVNDFQKGDIAEGYSVSREKKESFPLTVTSAQKNPTAFYLCASMGDSYEQYFGPGTRLTVT.